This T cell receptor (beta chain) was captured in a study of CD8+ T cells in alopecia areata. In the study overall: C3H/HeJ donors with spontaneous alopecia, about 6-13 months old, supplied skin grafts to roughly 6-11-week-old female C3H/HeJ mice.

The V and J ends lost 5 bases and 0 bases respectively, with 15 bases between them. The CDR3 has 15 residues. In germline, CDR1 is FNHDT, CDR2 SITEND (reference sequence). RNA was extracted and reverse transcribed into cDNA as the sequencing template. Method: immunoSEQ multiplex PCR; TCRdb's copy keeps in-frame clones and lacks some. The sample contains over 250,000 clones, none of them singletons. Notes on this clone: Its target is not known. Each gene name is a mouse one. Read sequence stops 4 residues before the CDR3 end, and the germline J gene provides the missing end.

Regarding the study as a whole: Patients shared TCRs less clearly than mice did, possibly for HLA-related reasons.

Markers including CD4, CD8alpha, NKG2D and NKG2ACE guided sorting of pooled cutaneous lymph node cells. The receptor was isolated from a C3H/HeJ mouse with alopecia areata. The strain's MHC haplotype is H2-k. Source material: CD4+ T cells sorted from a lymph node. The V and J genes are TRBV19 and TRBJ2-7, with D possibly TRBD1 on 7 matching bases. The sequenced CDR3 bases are TGTGCCAGCAGGCGAGCTGGGGACAGCTCCTAT. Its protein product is CASRRAGDSSY. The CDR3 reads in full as CASRRAGDSSYEQYF.